The clone carrying this T cell receptor beta chain has ten or more counts. Its antigen remains unidentified. The same CDR3 arises from other DNA sequences in this sample as well. These data are taken from a study of metastatic and nonmetastatic thyroid tumors. Study details: Repertoire comparison spanned blood and tumor or nodule tissue of malignant and benign thyroid patients. Study-wide points: In both blood and tumor samples, TCR beta diversity was reported significantly higher for malignant than benign nodules.

Thyroid surgery took place with no prior treatment in any patient. The V and J ends lost 9 bases and 0 bases, in that order; junction bases with no gene match: 14. Germline V gene data show CDR1 as MNHEY and CDR2 as SVGEGT. CDR3 size: 17 residues. Authors' processing steps: Between-group CDR3 differences, defined by clinicopathological status, yielded a distant-metastasis classifier for papillary thyroid cancer. Through MiXCR, TCRdb re-clonotyped the PCR reads. These V and J calls derive from TCRdb rather than the authors' analysis. The sample carries about 39,000 clones, approximately 19% recorded once.

This rearrangement joins TRBV6-2 or TRBV6-3 to TRBJ2-1; the match to TRBD2 covers 7 bases. The sample taken for sequencing was tumor tissue. The sequence was obtained from a female donor with papillary thyroid cancer or a benign thyroid nodule (not recorded which). Some clones in this sample may be carry-over from other donors' samples. The CDR3 here is CASREGAGPISYNEQFF. The DNA for the CDR3 is TGTGCCAGTCGAGAGGGAGCGGGACCGATCTCCTACAATGAGCAGTTCTTC.